Described below is a single T cell receptor beta chain sequence and its context. The sample comes from a study of shared clonotypes between healthy human individuals. Sequencing used immunoSEQ multiplex PCR; TCRdb keeps in-frame clones, though not all of them. This repertoire shows around 690,000 clones, about nine tenths found once; its top ten account for 34%. This CDR3 has 14 amino acids. Germline loops: CDR1 SQVTM, CDR2 ANQGSEA. This TCR derives from a man aged 18-30 years in good health. Some clones in this sample may be carry-over from other donors' samples. This chain uses TRBV29-1 with TRBJ2-5; D might be TRBD1 or TRBD2, each matching 5 bases. The J call may not be correct, given that the DNA end is closer to TRBJ2-7. Input material: memory CD8+ T cells from PBMCs. The subset denotes: CD45RO+ cells pooled with CCR7-negative TemRA cells. This CDR3 reads CSVEGLGRSYEQYF. As DNA, the CDR3 is TGCAGCGTTGAAGGCCTGGGACGGAGCTACGAGCAGTACTTC.